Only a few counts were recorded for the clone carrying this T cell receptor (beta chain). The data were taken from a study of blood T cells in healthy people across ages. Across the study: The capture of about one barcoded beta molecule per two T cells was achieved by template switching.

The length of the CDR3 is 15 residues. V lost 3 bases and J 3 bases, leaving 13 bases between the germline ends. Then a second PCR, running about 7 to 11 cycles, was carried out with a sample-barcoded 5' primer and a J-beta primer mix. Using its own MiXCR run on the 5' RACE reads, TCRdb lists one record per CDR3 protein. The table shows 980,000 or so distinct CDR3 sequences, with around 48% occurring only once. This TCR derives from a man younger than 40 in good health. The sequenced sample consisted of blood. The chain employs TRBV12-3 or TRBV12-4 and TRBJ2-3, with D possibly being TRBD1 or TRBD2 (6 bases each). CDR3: CASSLRGDATDTQYF. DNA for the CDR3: TGTGCCAGCAGTTTGAGGGGGGACGCGACAGATACGCAGTATTTT.